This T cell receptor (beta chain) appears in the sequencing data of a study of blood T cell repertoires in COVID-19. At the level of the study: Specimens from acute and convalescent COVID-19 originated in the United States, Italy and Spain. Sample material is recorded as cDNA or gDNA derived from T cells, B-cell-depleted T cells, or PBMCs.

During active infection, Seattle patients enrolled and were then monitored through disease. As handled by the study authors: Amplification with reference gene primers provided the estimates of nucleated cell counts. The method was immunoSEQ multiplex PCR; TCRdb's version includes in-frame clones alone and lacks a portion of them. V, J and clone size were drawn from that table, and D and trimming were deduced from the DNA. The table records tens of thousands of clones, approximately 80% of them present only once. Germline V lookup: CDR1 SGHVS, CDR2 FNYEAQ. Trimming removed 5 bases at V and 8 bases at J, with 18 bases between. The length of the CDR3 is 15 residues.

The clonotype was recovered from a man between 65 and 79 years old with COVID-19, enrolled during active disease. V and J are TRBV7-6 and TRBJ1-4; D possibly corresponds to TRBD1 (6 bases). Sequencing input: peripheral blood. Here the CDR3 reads CASSPRAGAGEKLFF. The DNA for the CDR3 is TGTGCCAGCAGCCCACGGGCGGGGGCTGGAGAAAAACTGTTTTTT.